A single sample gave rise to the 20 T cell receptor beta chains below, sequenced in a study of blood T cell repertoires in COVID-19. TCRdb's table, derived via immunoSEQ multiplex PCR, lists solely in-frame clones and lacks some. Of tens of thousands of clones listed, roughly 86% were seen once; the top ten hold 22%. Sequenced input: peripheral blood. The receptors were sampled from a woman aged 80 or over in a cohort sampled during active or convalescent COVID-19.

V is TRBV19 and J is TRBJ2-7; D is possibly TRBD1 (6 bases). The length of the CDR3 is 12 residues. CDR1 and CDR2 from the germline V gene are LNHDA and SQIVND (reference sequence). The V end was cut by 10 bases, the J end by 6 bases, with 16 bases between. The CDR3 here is CATLRGMGEQYV. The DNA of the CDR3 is TGTGCCACCCTTAGGGGGATGGGCGAGCAGTACGTC.

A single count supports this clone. CDR3 sequence (DNA): TGTGCCAGCCGCGAGGGCAGCCGCGAGCAGTACTTC. Amino acids: CASREGSREQYF. The chain joins TRBV28 to TRBJ2-7; D is perhaps TRBD2 (5 bases). The germline V and J ends were trimmed by 8 bases and 6 bases, with 14 bases remaining between them. This CDR3 has 12 amino acids. Germline V CDR1 and CDR2: MDHEN, SYDVKM.

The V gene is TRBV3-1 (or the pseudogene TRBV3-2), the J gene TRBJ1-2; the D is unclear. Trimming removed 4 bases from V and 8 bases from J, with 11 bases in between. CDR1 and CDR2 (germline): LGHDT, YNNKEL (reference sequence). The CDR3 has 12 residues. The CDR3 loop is CASSPRGEGYTF. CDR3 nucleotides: TGTGCCAGCAGCCCCCGCGGGGAGGGCTACACCTTC.

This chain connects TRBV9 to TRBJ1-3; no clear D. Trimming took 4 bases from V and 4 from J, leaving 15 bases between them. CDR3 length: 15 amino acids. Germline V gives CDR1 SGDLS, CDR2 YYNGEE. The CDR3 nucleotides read TGTGCCAGCAGCCCCAGACACGAACCGGGAAACACCATATATTTT. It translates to CASSPRHEPGNTIYF. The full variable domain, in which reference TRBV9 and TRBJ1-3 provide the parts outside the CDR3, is DSGVTQTPKHLITATGQRVTLRCSPRSGDLSVYWYQQSLDQGLQFLIQYYNGEERAKGNILERFSAQQFPDLHSELNLSSLELGDSALYFCASSPRHEPGNTIYFGEGSWLTVV.

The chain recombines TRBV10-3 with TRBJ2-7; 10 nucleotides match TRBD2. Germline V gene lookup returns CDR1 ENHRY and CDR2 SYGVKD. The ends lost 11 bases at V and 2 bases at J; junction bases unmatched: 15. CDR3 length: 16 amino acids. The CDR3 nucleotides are TGTGCCTCGGGGAGGGCTAGCGGGAGCCTAACCTACGAGCAGTACTTC. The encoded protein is CASGRASGSLTYEQYF.

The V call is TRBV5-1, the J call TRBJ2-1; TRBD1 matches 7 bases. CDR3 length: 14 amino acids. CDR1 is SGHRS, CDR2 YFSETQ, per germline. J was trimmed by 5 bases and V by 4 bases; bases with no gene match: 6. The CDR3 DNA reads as TGCGCCAGCAGCACCTTTACAGGGGACAATGAGCAGTTCTTC. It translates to CASSTFTGDNEQFF.

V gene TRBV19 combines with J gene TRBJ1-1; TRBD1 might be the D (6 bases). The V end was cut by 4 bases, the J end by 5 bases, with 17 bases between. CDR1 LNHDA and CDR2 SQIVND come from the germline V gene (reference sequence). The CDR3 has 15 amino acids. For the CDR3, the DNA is TGTGCCAGTAGTACCCCGGACAGACCTTGGACTGAAGCTTTCTTT. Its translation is CASSTPDRPWTEAFF.

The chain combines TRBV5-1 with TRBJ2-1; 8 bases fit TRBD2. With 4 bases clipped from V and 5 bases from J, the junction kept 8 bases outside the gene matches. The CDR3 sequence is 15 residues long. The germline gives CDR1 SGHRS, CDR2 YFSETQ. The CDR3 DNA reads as TGCGCCAGCAGCCCTTTAGCGGGATCCCACAATGAGCAGTTCTTC. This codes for CASSPLAGSHNEQFF.

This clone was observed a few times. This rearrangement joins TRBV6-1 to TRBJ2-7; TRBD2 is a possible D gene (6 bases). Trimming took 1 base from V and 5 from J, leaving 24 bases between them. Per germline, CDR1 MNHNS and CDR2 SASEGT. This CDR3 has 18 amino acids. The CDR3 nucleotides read TGTGCCAGCAGTGAAGTTGGGGGGAGTACGACCCTAGGGGACGAGCAGTACTTC. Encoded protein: CASSEVGGSTTLGDEQYF.

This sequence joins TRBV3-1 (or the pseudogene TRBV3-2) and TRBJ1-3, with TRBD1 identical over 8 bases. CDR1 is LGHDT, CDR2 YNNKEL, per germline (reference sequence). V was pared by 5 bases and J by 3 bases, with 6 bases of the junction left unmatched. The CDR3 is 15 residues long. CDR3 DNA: TGTGCCAGCAGCGAAGGACAGGGCAGTGGAAACACCATATATTTT. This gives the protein CASSEGQGSGNTIYF.

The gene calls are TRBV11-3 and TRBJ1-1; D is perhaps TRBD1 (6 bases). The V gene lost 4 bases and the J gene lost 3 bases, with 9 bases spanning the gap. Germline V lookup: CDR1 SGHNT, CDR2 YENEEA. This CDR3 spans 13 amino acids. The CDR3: CASSWGTHTEAFF. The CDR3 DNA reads TGTGCCAGCAGCTGGGGGACACACACTGAAGCTTTCTTT. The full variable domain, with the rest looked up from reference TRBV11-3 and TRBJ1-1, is EAGVVQSPRYKIIEKKQPVAFWCNPISGHNTLYWYLQNLGQGPELLIRYENEEAVDDSQLPKDRFSAERLKGVDSTLKIQPAELGDSAVYLCASSWGTHTEAFFGQGTRLTVV.

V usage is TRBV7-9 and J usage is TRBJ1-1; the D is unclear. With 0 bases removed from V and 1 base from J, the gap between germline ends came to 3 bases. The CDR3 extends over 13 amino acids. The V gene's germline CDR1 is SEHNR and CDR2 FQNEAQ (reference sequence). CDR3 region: CASSLAQNTEAFF. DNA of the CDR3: TGTGCCAGCAGCTTAGCCCAGAACACTGAAGCTTTCTTT.

CDR3 in amino acids: CASSLGQIPGANVLTF. CDR3 nucleotides: TGTGCCAGCAGCTTGGGGCAGATCCCGGGGGCCAACGTCCTGACTTTC. The gene calls are TRBV5-6 and TRBJ2-6; D remains ambiguous. CDR1 SGHDT and CDR2 YYEEEE come from the germline V gene. V gave up 0 bases and J gave up 4 bases, with 11 bases separating them. This CDR3 contains 16 residues.

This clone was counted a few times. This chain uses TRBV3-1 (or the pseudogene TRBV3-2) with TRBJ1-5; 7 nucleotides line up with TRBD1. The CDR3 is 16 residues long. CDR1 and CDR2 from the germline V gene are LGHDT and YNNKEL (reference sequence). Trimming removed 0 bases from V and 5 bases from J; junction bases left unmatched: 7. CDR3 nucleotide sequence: TGTGCCAGCAGCCAAGAACGGCTAACAGGGGATCAGCCCCAGCATTTT. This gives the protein CASSQERLTGDQPQHF.

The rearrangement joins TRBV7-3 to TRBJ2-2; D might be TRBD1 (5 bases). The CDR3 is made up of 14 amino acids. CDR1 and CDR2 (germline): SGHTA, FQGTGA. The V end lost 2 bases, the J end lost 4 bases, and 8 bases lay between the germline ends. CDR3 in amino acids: CASSLATGTGELFF. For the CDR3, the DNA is TGTGCCAGCAGCTTAGCCACAGGCACCGGGGAGCTGTTTTTT.

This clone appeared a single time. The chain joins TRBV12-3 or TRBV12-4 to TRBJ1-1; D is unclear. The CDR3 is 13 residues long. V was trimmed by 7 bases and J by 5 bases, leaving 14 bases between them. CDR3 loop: CASTDLGRTEAFF. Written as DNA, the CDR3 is TGTGCCAGCACCGACCTCGGGAGGACTGAAGCTTTCTTT.

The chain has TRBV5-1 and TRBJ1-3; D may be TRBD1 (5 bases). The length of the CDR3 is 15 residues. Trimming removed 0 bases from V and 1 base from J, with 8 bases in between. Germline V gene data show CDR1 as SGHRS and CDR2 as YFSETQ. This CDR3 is CASSLAGTSGNTIYF. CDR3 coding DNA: TGCGCCAGCAGCTTGGCTGGGACTTCTGGAAACACCATATATTTT. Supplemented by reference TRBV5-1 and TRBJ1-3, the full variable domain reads KAGVTQTPRYLIKTRGQQVTLSCSPISGHRSVSWYQQTPGQGLQFLFEYFSETQRNKGNFPGRFSGRQFSNSRSEMNVSTLELGDSALYLCASSLAGTSGNTIYFGEGSWLTVV.

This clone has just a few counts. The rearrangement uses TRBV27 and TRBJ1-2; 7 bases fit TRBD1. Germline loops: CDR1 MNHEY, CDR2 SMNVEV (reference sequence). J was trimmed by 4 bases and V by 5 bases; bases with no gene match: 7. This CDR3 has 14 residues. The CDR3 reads CASSRDSRSYGYTF. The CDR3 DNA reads TGTGCCAGCAGTCGGGACAGCCGAAGCTATGGCTACACCTTC.

The CDR3 spells CARGQQCYGYTF. CDR3 nucleotide sequence: TGTGCCAGGGGGCAACAATGCTATGGCTACACCTTC. The genes are TRBV21-1 and TRBJ1-2; TRBD1, as called in the table, went unchecked against the DNA. TRBV21-1 is deemed a pseudogene. The length of the CDR3 is 12 residues.

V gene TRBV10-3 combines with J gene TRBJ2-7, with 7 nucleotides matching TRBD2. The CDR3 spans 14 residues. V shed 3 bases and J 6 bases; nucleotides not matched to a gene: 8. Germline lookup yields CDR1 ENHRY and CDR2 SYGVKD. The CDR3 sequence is CAISDIGGRFEQYF. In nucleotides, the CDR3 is TGTGCCATCAGTGATATCGGCGGGAGATTCGAGCAGTACTTC.